Listed here are 20 T cell receptor beta chains from one sample, sequenced in a study of CD8 T cells in Susac syndrome. Random hexamers served to reverse transcribe about 0.45 to 1 ug RNA. TCRdb reanalysed the immunoSEQ multiplex PCR reads using MiXCR and keeps one entry per CDR3 protein. This sample carries 200,000 or so distinct CDR3 sequences, approximately 95% of them seen once, and the ten largest clones take approximately 0.1%. Sequences were obtained from CD4+ T cells from PBMCs. The receptors come from a human donor with multiple sclerosis.

This sequence joins TRBV28 and TRBJ2-5; no clear D. The germline V and J ends were trimmed by 10 bases and 4 bases, with 13 bases remaining between them. The CDR3 is made up of 12 amino acids. CDR1 is MDHEN and CDR2 is SYDVKM in the germline V gene. The chain's CDR3 is CATKVGGETQYF. CDR3 coding DNA: TGTGCCACCAAGGTGGGTGGAGAGACCCAGTACTTC.

The DNA of the CDR3 is TGTGCCAGCAGTTCCGACAGGGCCGAGCAGTACTTC. This gives the protein CASSSDRAEQYF. The chain has TRBV7-8 and TRBJ2-7; the match to TRBD1 covers 7 bases. This CDR3 is 12 amino acids long. Per germline, CDR1 SGHVS and CDR2 FQNEAQ. V shed 6 bases and J 6 bases; nucleotides not matched to a gene: 5.

Written as DNA, the CDR3 is TGTGCCAGCAGCCCAGGCAGCGGGGGCTACGAGCAGTACTTC. Protein sequence: CASSPGSGGYEQYF. The rearrangement joins TRBV28 to TRBJ2-7; 8 nucleotides line up with TRBD2. V was pared by 6 bases and J by 3 bases, with 7 bases of the junction left unmatched. The CDR3 totals 14 residues. Germline CDR1 MDHEN, CDR2 SYDVKM.

V gene TRBV2 combines with J gene TRBJ1-6; tentatively, D is TRBD1 (5 bases). The V end was cut by 5 bases, the J end by 8 bases, with 10 bases between. Germline V gives CDR1 SNHLY, CDR2 FYNNEI. This CDR3 is built from 13 residues. The chain's CDR3 is CASSNQGDSPLHF. Here the CDR3 DNA reads TGTGCCAGCAGTAATCAGGGAGATTCACCCCTCCACTTT.

V is TRBV20-1 and J is TRBJ1-2; D uncertain. Per germline, CDR1 DFQATT and CDR2 SNEGSKA (reference sequence). V lost 0 bases and J 5 bases, leaving 13 bases between the germline ends. This CDR3 region has 14 residues. CDR3 in amino acids: CSARDIRSLYGYTF. Here the CDR3 DNA reads TGCAGTGCTAGAGATATCCGGTCTTTGTATGGCTACACCTTC.

J is TRBJ1-2 and V is TRBV30, with no clear D. Germline values: CDR1 GTSNPN, CDR2 SVGIG (reference sequence). CDR3 length: 13 residues. V lost 2 bases, J lost 5 bases, and 12 bases lay in between. The CDR3 DNA reads as TGTGCCTGGAGTAGGCCACAGAATTATGGCTACACCTTC. It specifies CAWSRPQNYGYTF.

V and J are TRBV6-1 and TRBJ1-2; 10 bases line up with TRBD1. This CDR3 is built from 16 residues. Trimming took 2 bases from V and 2 from J; bases not matched to a gene: 5. Germline V gene lookup returns CDR1 MNHNS and CDR2 SASEGT. The DNA of the CDR3 is TGTGCCAGCAGTGAAAGGTGGACAGGGGGAAACTATGGCTACACCTTC. It translates to CASSERWTGGNYGYTF.

The chain recombines TRBV20-1 with TRBJ2-5; D call uncertain. Trimming removed 4 bases at V and 5 bases at J, with 14 bases between. There are 13 residues in the CDR3. Germline CDR1 and CDR2: DFQATT and SNEGSKA (reference sequence). CDR3 in DNA: TGCAGTGCTACCGAGGTCTTGGGGGAGACCCAGTACTTC. Its translation is CSATEVLGETQYF.

The chain recombines TRBV27 with TRBJ1-2; TRBD1 is a possible D gene (6 bases). The CDR3 extends over 15 amino acids. CDR1 is MNHEY, CDR2 SMNVEV, per germline (reference sequence). With 3 bases removed from V and 6 bases from J, the gap between germline ends came to 17 bases. The CDR3 region is CASSFQPTGINGYTF. The CDR3 nucleotides read TGTGCCAGCAGTTTCCAGCCGACAGGTATCAATGGCTACACCTTC.

The chain has TRBV7-7 and TRBJ2-1; D possibly uses TRBD1 or TRBD2 (5 bases each). Deletions cut 5 bases from V and 8 bases from J, with 13 bases between. Germline CDR1 SSHAT, CDR2 FNYEAQ (reference sequence). The CDR3 spans 13 residues. In DNA form, the CDR3 reads TGTGCCAGCAGCACAAGGGGCGGGCATGAGCAGTTCTTC. Amino acids: CASSTRGGHEQFF. The full variable domain, completed using reference TRBV7-7 and TRBJ2-1, is GAGVSQSPRYKVTKRGQDVTLRCDPISSHATLYWYQQALGQGPEFLTYFNYEAQPDKSGLPSDRFSAERPEGSISTLTIQRTEQRDSAMYRCASSTRGGHEQFFGPGTRLTVL.

The rearrangement links TRBV9 to TRBJ2-3; 12 bases map to TRBD2. J gave up 4 bases and V 2 bases, and 5 bases lay outside the gene matches. The CDR3 has 16 residues. Germline V gene data show CDR1 as SGDLS and CDR2 as YYNGEE. In nucleotides, the CDR3 is TGTGCCAGCAGCGTCTTCCTAGCGGGGGGGGCAGATACGCAGTATTTT. This sequence encodes CASSVFLAGGADTQYF.

The V gene is TRBV12-5, the J gene TRBJ2-3, with D perhaps being TRBD1 or TRBD2 (5 bases each). The V end was cut by 4 bases, the J end by 4 bases, with 15 bases between. The CDR3 extends over 15 amino acids. Looked up from germline, CDR1 is LGHNT and CDR2 is FRNRAP. The CDR3, as DNA: TGTGCTAGTGGTTCGCCGGGAAGGGGATCAGATACGCAGTATTTT. It codes for CASGSPGRGSDTQYF.

This rearrangement joins TRBV19 to TRBJ2-1; D perhaps matches TRBD1 (6 bases). The V end was cut by 5 bases, the J end by 4 bases, with 12 bases between. This CDR3 is 14 amino acids long. Germline CDR1 LNHDA, CDR2 SQIVND (reference sequence). In DNA form, the CDR3 reads TGTGCCAGTAGTCCCGGAGACAGGTACAATGAGCAGTTCTTC. This translates into CASSPGDRYNEQFF.

The rearrangement uses TRBV6-6 and TRBJ2-5; TRBD1 aligns across 7 bases. This CDR3 spans 12 amino acids. V lost 7 bases, J lost 4 bases, and 3 bases stayed unmatched. Germline CDR1 reads MNHNY; CDR2 reads SVGAGI (reference sequence). The CDR3 spells CASTQGVETQYF. The CDR3 nucleotides read TGTGCCAGCACCCAGGGGGTAGAGACCCAGTACTTC.

The chain joins TRBV29-1 to TRBJ2-1, with D possibly matching TRBD1 (5 bases). Trimming removed 2 bases from V and 9 bases from J, with 17 bases in between. Germline V gives CDR1 SQVTM, CDR2 ANQGSEA. The CDR3 runs 14 residues. In nucleotides, the CDR3 is TGCAGCGTTGAACTCGTCAGGGCATCGGGTGAGCAGTTCTTC. Its protein is CSVELVRASGEQFF.

The V gene is TRBV6-2 or TRBV6-3, the J gene TRBJ2-5; D is possibly TRBD1 (6 bases). V was pared by 6 bases and J by 2 bases, with 10 bases between. Germline assignment: CDR1 MNHEY and CDR2 SVGEGT. CDR3 length: 13 amino acids. CDR3 in DNA: TGTGCCAGCAGACCACAGGGACAAGAGACCCAGTACTTC. It encodes CASRPQGQETQYF.

The V call is TRBV5-4, the J call TRBJ2-3; 7 bases fit TRBD2. The CDR3 sequence is 17 residues long. Germline lookup yields CDR1 SGHNT and CDR2 YYREEE (reference sequence). Trimming cost V 3 bases and J 2 bases; bases outside gene matches: 12. CDR3 region: CASSWTTGTIHTDTQYF. CDR3 DNA: TGTGCCAGCAGCTGGACGACCGGGACTATCCACACAGATACGCAGTATTTT.

The chain couples TRBV5-1 to TRBJ1-2, with no clear D. This CDR3 has 13 amino acids. V lost 0 bases and J lost 7, with 10 bases in between. Germline CDR1 SGHRS, CDR2 YFSETQ. CDR3 nucleotides: TGCGCCAGCAGCTTGGGAGGGAACGGTGGCTACACCTTC. This gives the protein CASSLGGNGGYTF. Full variable domain (remainder filled in from reference TRBV5-1 and TRBJ1-2): KAGVTQTPRYLIKTRGQQVTLSCSPISGHRSVSWYQQTPGQGLQFLFEYFSETQRNKGNFPGRFSGRQFSNSRSEMNVSTLELGDSALYLCASSLGGNGGYTFGSGTRLTVV.

V gene TRBV2 combines with J gene TRBJ2-1; TRBD2 might be the D (5 bases). Germline CDR1 and CDR2: SNHLY and FYNNEI. This CDR3 is 12 amino acids long. Trimming took off 1 base at V and 10 bases at J, with 8 bases between the two ends. CDR3 amino acids: CASSEGRGEQFF. CDR3 DNA: TGTGCCAGCAGTGAAGGCCGAGGGGAGCAGTTCTTC.

This chain connects TRBV7-2 to TRBJ2-5; no firm D call. Trimming shortened V by 1 base and J by 5 bases, and 8 bases separated the two germline ends. Germline CDR1 SGHTA, CDR2 FQGNSA. This CDR3 contains 13 residues. The CDR3: CASSLVDGETQYF. The CDR3 DNA follows: TGTGCCAGCAGCTTAGTTGATGGTGAGACCCAGTACTTC.